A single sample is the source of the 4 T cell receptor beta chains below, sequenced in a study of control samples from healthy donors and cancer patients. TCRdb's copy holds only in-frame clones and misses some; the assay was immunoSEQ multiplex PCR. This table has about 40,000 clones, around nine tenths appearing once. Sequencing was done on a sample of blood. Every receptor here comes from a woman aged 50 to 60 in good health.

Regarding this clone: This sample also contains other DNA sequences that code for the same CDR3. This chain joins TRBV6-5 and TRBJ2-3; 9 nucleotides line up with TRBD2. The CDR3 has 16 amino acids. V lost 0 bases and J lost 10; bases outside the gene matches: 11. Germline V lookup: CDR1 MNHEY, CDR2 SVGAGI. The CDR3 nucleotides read TGTGCCAGCAGTTACTCAGCGGGGGGCCGAACCAGACCGCAGTATTTT. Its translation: CASSYSAGGRTRPQYF.

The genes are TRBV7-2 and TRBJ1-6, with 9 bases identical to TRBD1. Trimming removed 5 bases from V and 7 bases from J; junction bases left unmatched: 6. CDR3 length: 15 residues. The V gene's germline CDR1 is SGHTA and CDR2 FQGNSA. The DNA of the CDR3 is TGTGCCAGCAGCGGCCAGACAGGGGGGAATTCACCCCTCCACTTT. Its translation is CASSGQTGGNSPLHF.

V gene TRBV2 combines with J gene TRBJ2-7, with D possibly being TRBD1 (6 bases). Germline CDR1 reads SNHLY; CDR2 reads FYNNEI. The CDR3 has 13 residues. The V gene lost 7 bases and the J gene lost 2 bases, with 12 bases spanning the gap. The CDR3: CASKRQDAYEQYF. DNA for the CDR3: TGTGCCAGCAAAAGACAGGATGCCTACGAGCAGTACTTC.

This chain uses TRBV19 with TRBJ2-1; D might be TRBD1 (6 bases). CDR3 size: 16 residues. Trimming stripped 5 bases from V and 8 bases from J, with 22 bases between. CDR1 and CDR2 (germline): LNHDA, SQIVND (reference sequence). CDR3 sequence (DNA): TGTGCCAGTAGTTTGAAGGAGGACAGCCCCTTAGATGAGCAGTTCTTC. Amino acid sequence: CASSLKEDSPLDEQFF.